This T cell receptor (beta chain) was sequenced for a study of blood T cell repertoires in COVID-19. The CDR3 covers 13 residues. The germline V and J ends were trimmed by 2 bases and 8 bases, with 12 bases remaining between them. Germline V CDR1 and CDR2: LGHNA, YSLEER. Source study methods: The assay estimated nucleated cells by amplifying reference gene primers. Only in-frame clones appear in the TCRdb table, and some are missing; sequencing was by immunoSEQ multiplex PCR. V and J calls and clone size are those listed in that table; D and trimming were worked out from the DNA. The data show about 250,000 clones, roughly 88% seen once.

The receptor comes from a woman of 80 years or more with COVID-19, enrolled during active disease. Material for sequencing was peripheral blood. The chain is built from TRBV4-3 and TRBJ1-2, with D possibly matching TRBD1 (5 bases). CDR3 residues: CASSQMVREGYTF. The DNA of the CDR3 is TGCGCCAGCAGCCAAATGGTCAGGGAAGGCTACACCTTC.